This TCR beta chain was sequenced during a study of CXCR3-negative and CXCR3-positive naive CD8 T cells. In the study overall: Overall TRB read output was approximately 150 million, and each library contained about 1.5 +/- 0.3 million reads. Findings and caveats of the study: Both naive subsets, CXCR3-negative and CXCR3-positive, displayed similar TRBV-TRBJ usage, unlike memory cells. For CXCR3-positive naive cells, TRB CDR3s were more hydrophobic than those of CXCR3-negative naive cells. Relative to memory CD8+ cells, whose diversity was much lower, both naive subsets had comparably high diversity.

Regarding this clonotype: The antigen is not known.

Within the CD8+ T cell compartment, naive cells were CD45RO-CCR7+CD27+CD95-. UMI-labeled 5' RACE yielded the TRB cDNA libraries. TCRdb reworked the 5' RACE reads into one entry per CDR3 protein, no DNA. The listing records 100,000 or so distinct CDR3 sequences. The CDR3 is made up of 16 amino acids. The germline gives CDR1 SEHNR, CDR2 FQNEAQ (reference sequence). The sequencing sample was made of naive CXCR3+ CD8+ T cells from blood. Subset denoted: CD45RO-CCR7+CD27+CD95- naive CD8+ T cells expressing CXCR3 (TNR3+). This TCR was recovered from a human donor in good health. Some clones in this sample may be carry-over from other donors' samples. The rearrangement links TRBV7-9 to TRBJ2-7; with no DNA, the TCRdb D assignment of TRBD1 cannot be verified. The CDR3 reads CASSASGTGRPYEQYF. The full variable domain, its missing parts supplied by reference TRBV7-9 and TRBJ2-7, is DTGVSQNPRHKITKRGQNVTFRCDPISEHNRLYWYRQTLGQGPEFLTYFQNEAQLEKSRLLSDRFSAERPKGSFSTLEIQRTEQGDSAMYLCASSASGTGRPYEQYFGPGTRLTVT.